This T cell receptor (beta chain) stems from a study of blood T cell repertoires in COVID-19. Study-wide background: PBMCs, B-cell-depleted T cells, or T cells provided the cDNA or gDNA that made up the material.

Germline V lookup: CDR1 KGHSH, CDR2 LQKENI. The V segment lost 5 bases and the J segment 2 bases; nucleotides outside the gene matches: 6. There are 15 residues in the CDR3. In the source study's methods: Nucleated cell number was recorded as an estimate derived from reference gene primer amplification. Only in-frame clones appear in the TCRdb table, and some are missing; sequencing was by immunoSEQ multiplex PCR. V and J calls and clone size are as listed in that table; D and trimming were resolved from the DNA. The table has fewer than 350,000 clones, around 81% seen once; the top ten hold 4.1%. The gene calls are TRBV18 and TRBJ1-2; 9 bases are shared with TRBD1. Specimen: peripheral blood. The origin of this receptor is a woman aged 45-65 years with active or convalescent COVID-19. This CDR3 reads CASSGGQGGNYGYTF. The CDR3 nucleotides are TGTGCCAGCTCAGGGGGACAGGGAGGAAACTATGGCTACACCTTC.